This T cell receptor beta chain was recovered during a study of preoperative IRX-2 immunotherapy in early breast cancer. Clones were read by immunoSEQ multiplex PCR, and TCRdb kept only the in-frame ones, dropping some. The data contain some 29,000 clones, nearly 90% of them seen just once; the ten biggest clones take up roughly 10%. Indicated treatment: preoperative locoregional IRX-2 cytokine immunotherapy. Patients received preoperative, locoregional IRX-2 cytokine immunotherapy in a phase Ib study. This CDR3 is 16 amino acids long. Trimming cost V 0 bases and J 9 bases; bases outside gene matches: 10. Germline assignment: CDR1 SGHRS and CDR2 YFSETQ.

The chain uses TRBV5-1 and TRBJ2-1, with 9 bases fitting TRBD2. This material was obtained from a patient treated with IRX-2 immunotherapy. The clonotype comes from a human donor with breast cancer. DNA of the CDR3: TGCGCCAGCAGCTTGGAAGTTAGCGGGAGTGGGGGTGAGCAGTTCTTC. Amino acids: CASSLEVSGSGGEQFF.